This T cell receptor beta chain appears in the sequencing data of a study of cytomegalovirus exposure and HLA in healthy donors. A remark on this clone: Its antigen remains unknown.

This PCR relied on a set of 60 Vbeta primers and 13 Jbeta primers. Using immunoSEQ multiplex PCR, the repertoire was profiled, and TCRdb retains in-frame clones only, with some absent. The data hold 180,000 or so clones, with over 60% observed a single time. The CDR3 length is 14 residues. The germline CDR1 and CDR2 sequences are SGHNT and YYREEE (reference sequence). The J segment lost 1 base and the V segment lost 3 bases, leaving 0 bases of the junction unmatched. At sampling all donors were nominally healthy, likely with unrecorded immune exposures. Study outcomes and limitations: In a later analysis, most CMV-associated TCR beta chains appeared HLA-restricted.

Sequences were obtained from PBMCs. This TCR derives from a man aged 45 to 65 in good health and CMV-seropositive. The V call is TRBV5-4, the J call TRBJ1-1, with 10 bases identical to TRBD1. CDR3: CASSWDRGNTEAFF. The CDR3 bases are TGTGCCAGCAGCTGGGACAGGGGGAACACTGAAGCTTTCTTT.